The 25 T cell receptor beta chains given below trace back to one sample, sequenced in a study of blood T cell repertoires in COVID-19. Only in-frame clones appear in the TCRdb table, and some are missing; sequencing was by immunoSEQ multiplex PCR. The sample shows around 72,000 clones, approximately 83% of them seen only once. Sequencing input: peripheral blood. The source of these receptors is a woman aged 60 to 75 with acute or convalescent COVID-19.

The V gene is TRBV5-1, the J gene TRBJ1-6; TRBD1 aligns across 9 bases. The CDR3 totals 14 residues. Trimming removed 3 bases from V and 7 bases from J; junction bases left unmatched: 2. Germline V gene sequence: CDR1 SGHRS, CDR2 YFSETQ. The CDR3 here is CASSYDRGNSPLHF. Here the CDR3 DNA reads TGCGCCAGCAGCTACGACAGGGGGAATTCACCCCTCCACTTT.

This chain links TRBV19 with TRBJ1-4, with 8 bases aligning to TRBD1. Germline loops: CDR1 LNHDA, CDR2 SQIVND (reference sequence). The CDR3 sequence is 15 residues long. V lost 5 bases to trimming and J lost 7 bases; unmatched junction nucleotides: 9. CDR3 amino acids: CASSSRTGRVEKLFF. For the CDR3, the DNA is TGTGCCAGTAGTTCACGGACAGGGCGTGTTGAAAAACTGTTTTTT.

This sequence joins TRBV10-2 and TRBJ1-6; the D is unclear. The CDR3 consists of 16 residues. Germline CDR1 and CDR2: WSHSY and SAAADI. Trimming took off 0 bases at V and 0 bases at J, with 6 bases between the two ends. In DNA, the CDR3 is TGCGCCAGCAGTGAGTCGGAGGTCTCCTATAATTCACCCCTCCACTTT. Amino acids: CASSESEVSYNSPLHF.

The rearrangement joins TRBV6-6 to TRBJ2-3; maybe TRBD1 (5 bases). The germline V and J ends were trimmed by 6 bases and 2 bases, with 30 bases remaining between them. The CDR3 consists of 20 residues. Per the germline V gene, CDR1 is MNHNY and CDR2 is SVGAGI (reference sequence). DNA for the CDR3: TGTGCCAGCAGCTCCCCATTTAGACCCAGGACAACCGGATCCACAGATACGCAGTATTTT. Residues: CASSSPFRPRTTGSTDTQYF.

J is TRBJ2-2 and V is TRBV7-7, with TRBD2 as a possible D gene (6 bases). V was trimmed by 5 bases and J by 2 bases, leaving 18 bases between them. This CDR3 comprises 17 residues. Germline lookup yields CDR1 SSHAT and CDR2 FNYEAQ (reference sequence). Here the CDR3 reads CASSPRSGGANTGELFF. CDR3 DNA: TGTGCCAGCAGCCCCAGGTCTGGCGGGGCCAACACCGGGGAGCTGTTTTTT.

This clone was seen just once. This rearrangement joins TRBV6-5 to TRBJ2-7; 7 nucleotides line up with TRBD1. The CDR3 totals 13 residues. Per the germline V gene, CDR1 is MNHEY and CDR2 is SVGAGI. The V and J ends lost 5 bases and 1 base, in that order; junction bases with no gene match: 2. This CDR3 is CASSLRGSYEQYF. The DNA of the CDR3 is TGTGCCAGCAGTCTCAGGGGGTCCTACGAGCAGTACTTC.

The chain is built from TRBV19 and TRBJ1-2, with 7 bases identical to TRBD1. Per germline, CDR1 LNHDA and CDR2 SQIVND (reference sequence). This CDR3 spans 15 amino acids. J lost 2 bases, V lost 6 bases, and 9 bases had no gene match. CDR3 sequence reads: CASRPRTGENYGYTF. The CDR3 DNA follows: TGTGCCAGTAGACCGAGGACAGGAGAAAACTATGGCTACACCTTC.

The chain uses TRBV11-3 and TRBJ2-2, with 8 nucleotides matching TRBD1. J gave up 8 bases and V 5 bases, and 7 bases lay outside the gene matches. CDR1 and CDR2 (germline): SGHNT, YENEEA. The CDR3 runs 14 residues. DNA for the CDR3: TGTGCCAGCAGCCAGGGGGCCGTGCGGGGGGAGCTGTTTTTT. Protein: CASSQGAVRGELFF.

The chain joins TRBV25-1 to TRBJ1-1; perhaps TRBD1 as D (6 bases). The V end was cut by 4 bases, the J end by 0 bases, with 12 bases between. The CDR3 extends over 15 amino acids. Germline-derived CDR1 and CDR2 are MGHDK and SYGVNS. CDR3 bases: TGTGCCAGCAGTGGGTACAGGGATTTGAACACTGAAGCTTTCTTT. Residues: CASSGYRDLNTEAFF.

The DNA of the CDR3 is TGTGCCAGCAGTCTTCGGGACAGGGGCAACAATGAGCAGTTCTTC. This sequence encodes CASSLRDRGNNEQFF. The chain has TRBV6-5 and TRBJ2-1, with 10 bases aligning to TRBD1. Germline V gene sequence: CDR1 MNHEY, CDR2 SVGAGI. With V trimmed by 5 bases and J by 5 bases, 6 bases remained unmatched. The CDR3 consists of 15 residues.

V and J are TRBV4-2 and TRBJ2-1; 8 nucleotides line up with TRBD1. Germline loops: CDR1 LGHNA, CDR2 YNFKEQ. The CDR3 loop spans 14 amino acids. J gave up 5 bases and V 3 bases, and 3 bases lay outside the gene matches. This CDR3 is CASSHPGQDNEQFF. CDR3 DNA: TGTGCCAGCAGCCATCCGGGACAGGACAATGAGCAGTTCTTC.

The chain joins TRBV4-1 to TRBJ1-2; 7 bases map to TRBD1. Germline V CDR1 and CDR2: MGHRA, YSYEKL. The CDR3 runs 14 residues. The junction had 5 bases not matched to a gene; V was cut back by 0 bases and J by 7 bases. CDR3 nucleotide sequence: TGCGCCAGCAGCCAAGAGAGGGGGCTTGGTGGCTACACCTTC. This encodes CASSQERGLGGYTF.

The chain joins TRBV7-2 to TRBJ2-7; D possibly corresponds to TRBD2 (6 bases). CDR1 is SGHTA and CDR2 is FQGNSA in the germline V gene. This CDR3 contains 14 residues. Trimming cost V 4 bases and J 3 bases, with 13 bases left between them. The chain's CDR3 is CASSYSRGYYEQYF. DNA of the CDR3: TGTGCCAGCAGCTATTCGCGGGGTTACTACGAGCAGTACTTC. Using reference TRBV7-2 and TRBJ2-7 for the parts outside the CDR3, the full variable domain is GAGVSQSPSNKVTEKGKDVELRCDPISGHTALYWYRQSLGQGLEFLIYFQGNSAPDKSGLPSDRFSAERTGGSVSTLTIQRTQQEDSAVYLCASSYSRGYYEQYFGPGTRLTVT.

The chain employs TRBV5-6 and TRBJ1-1, with a tentative D call TRBD1 (6 bases). CDR1 is SGHDT, CDR2 YYEEEE, per germline. Trimming left V 4 bases short and J 5 bases short, with 15 bases between. The CDR3 loop spans 14 amino acids. This CDR3 is CASSGDGRGTEAFF. The CDR3, as DNA: TGTGCCAGCAGCGGGGACGGGAGGGGGACTGAAGCTTTCTTT.

This sequence joins TRBV5-1 and TRBJ2-6; TRBD1 agrees at 9 bases. V was clipped by 5 bases and J by 2 bases; unmatched bases: 5. This CDR3 is built from 16 residues. Germline CDR1 and CDR2: SGHRS and YFSETQ. Here the CDR3 reads CASRRTGEAGANVLTF. Here the CDR3 DNA reads TGCGCCAGCAGGAGGACAGGGGAAGCTGGGGCCAACGTCCTGACTTTC.

The V call is TRBV5-1, the J call TRBJ2-2, with 14 bases lining up with TRBD2. The germline gives CDR1 SGHRS, CDR2 YFSETQ. CDR3 size: 18 residues. The junction had 5 bases not matched to a gene; V was cut back by 4 bases and J by 0 bases. CDR3 in amino acids: CASSPRTSGRSNTGELFF. Here the CDR3 DNA reads TGCGCCAGCAGCCCGAGGACTAGCGGGAGGTCGAACACCGGGGAGCTGTTTTTT. Based on the CDR3 plus reference TRBV5-1 and TRBJ2-2, the full variable domain is KAGVTQTPRYLIKTRGQQVTLSCSPISGHRSVSWYQQTPGQGLQFLFEYFSETQRNKGNFPGRFSGRQFSNSRSEMNVSTLELGDSALYLCASSPRTSGRSNTGELFFGEGSRLTVL.

V and J are TRBV9 and TRBJ2-7; 7 nucleotides align to TRBD1. Germline CDR1 reads SGDLS; CDR2 reads YYNGEE. The CDR3 has 14 amino acids. V shed 1 base and J 1 base; nucleotides not matched to a gene: 2. CDR3 sequence: CASSVTGDSYEQYF. For the CDR3, the DNA is TGTGCCAGCAGCGTAACAGGGGATTCCTACGAGCAGTACTTC.

V gene TRBV6-1 combines with J gene TRBJ2-4; D is ambiguous. Germline CDR1 and CDR2: MNHNS and SASEGT. V was pared by 0 bases and J by 1 base, with 7 bases between. CDR3 length equals 15 residues. CDR3 protein: CASSEAPGAKNIQYF. Written as DNA, the CDR3 is TGTGCCAGCAGTGAAGCCCCCGGGGCCAAAAACATTCAGTACTTC.

The genes are TRBV2 and TRBJ1-2, with D unresolved. CDR1 is SNHLY and CDR2 is FYNNEI in the germline V gene. The CDR3 runs to 12 residues. The germline V and J ends were trimmed by 2 bases and 2 bases, with 3 bases remaining between them. The CDR3 region has the DNA TGTGCCAGCAGTGAAATAAACTATGGCTACACCTTC. It codes for CASSEINYGYTF.

V gene TRBV27 combines with J gene TRBJ1-5; D is undetermined. The germline V and J ends were trimmed by 5 bases and 2 bases, with 10 bases remaining between them. The CDR3 has 14 residues. Germline lookup yields CDR1 MNHEY and CDR2 SMNVEV (reference sequence). The CDR3 here is CASSEEYGNQPQHF. The CDR3, as DNA: TGTGCCAGCAGTGAGGAGTACGGCAATCAGCCCCAGCATTTT.

The chain couples TRBV27 to TRBJ2-7; D is possibly TRBD1 (6 bases). Germline CDR1 reads MNHEY; CDR2 reads SMNVEV (reference sequence). The CDR3 is 13 amino acids. V lost 6 bases to trimming and J lost 1 base, with 10 bases between them. CDR3 residues: CASSTGTSYEQYF. CDR3 DNA sequence: TGTGCCAGCAGCACCGGGACATCCTACGAGCAGTACTTC.

The rearrangement joins TRBV25-1 to TRBJ1-1; TRBD1 matches 7 bases. The length of the CDR3 is 12 residues. V lost 7 bases to trimming and J lost 5 bases; unmatched junction nucleotides: 4. CDR1 and CDR2 from the germline V gene are MGHDK and SYGVNS. The CDR3 DNA follows: TGTGCCAGCAAACGACAGGGAACTGAAGCTTTCTTT. Translation: CASKRQGTEAFF. Combining the CDR3 with reference TRBV25-1 and TRBJ1-1 gives the whole variable domain EADIYQTPRYLVIGTGKKITLECSQTMGHDKMYWYQQDPGMELHLIHYSYGVNSTEKGDLSSESTVSRIRTEHFPLTLESARPSHTSQYLCASKRQGTEAFFGQGTRLTVV.

This clone was recorded once. The CDR3 DNA is TGTGCCAGCAGTGAAAAGGGCGGGAGCTCTGGAAACACCATATATTTT. This sequence encodes CASSEKGGSSGNTIYF. The chain recombines TRBV6-1 with TRBJ1-3; no clear D gene. Per germline, CDR1 MNHNS and CDR2 SASEGT. Between the trimmed V and J ends, which lost 2 bases and 0 bases, there was a span of 11 bases. The CDR3 is 16 residues long.

The V call is TRBV19, the J call TRBJ2-7; a possible D gene is TRBD1 (5 bases). Trimming removed 8 bases from V and 0 bases from J, with 14 bases in between. CDR3 length equals 14 residues. Germline-derived CDR1 and CDR2 are LNHDA and SQIVND (reference sequence). CDR3 region: CASGARASSYEQYF. The CDR3 DNA sequence: TGTGCCAGTGGGGCCCGGGCAAGCTCCTACGAGCAGTACTTC. Filled out from reference TRBV19 and TRBJ2-7, the complete variable domain reads DGGITQSPKYLFRKEGQNVTLSCEQNLNHDAMYWYRQDPGQGLRLIYYSQIVNDFQKGDIAEGYSVSREKKESFPLTVTSAQKNPTAFYLCASGARASSYEQYFGPGTRLTVT.

The chain links TRBV6-5 to TRBJ1-2; D might be TRBD1 (5 bases). The CDR3 is made up of 13 amino acids. The germline CDR1 and CDR2 sequences are MNHEY and SVGAGI. V was pared by 3 bases and J by 4 bases, with 9 bases between. The CDR3 DNA follows: TGTGCCAGCAGTTATGGGGGAGGCTATGGCTACACCTTC. It encodes CASSYGGGYGYTF.